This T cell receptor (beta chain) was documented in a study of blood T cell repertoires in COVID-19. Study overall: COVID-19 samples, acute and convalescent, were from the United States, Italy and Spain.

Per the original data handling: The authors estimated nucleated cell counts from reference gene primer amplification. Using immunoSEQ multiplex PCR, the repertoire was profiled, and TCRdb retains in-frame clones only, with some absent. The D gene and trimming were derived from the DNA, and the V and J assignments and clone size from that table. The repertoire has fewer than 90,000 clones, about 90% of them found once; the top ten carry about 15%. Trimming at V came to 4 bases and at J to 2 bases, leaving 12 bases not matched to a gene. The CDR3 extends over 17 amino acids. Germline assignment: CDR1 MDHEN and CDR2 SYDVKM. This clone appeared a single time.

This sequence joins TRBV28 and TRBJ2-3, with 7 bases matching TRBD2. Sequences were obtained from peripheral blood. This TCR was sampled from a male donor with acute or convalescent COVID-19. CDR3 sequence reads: CASSSPRVAGLTDTQYF. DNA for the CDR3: TGTGCCAGCAGTTCCCCGAGGGTAGCGGGCCTCACAGATACGCAGTATTTT.